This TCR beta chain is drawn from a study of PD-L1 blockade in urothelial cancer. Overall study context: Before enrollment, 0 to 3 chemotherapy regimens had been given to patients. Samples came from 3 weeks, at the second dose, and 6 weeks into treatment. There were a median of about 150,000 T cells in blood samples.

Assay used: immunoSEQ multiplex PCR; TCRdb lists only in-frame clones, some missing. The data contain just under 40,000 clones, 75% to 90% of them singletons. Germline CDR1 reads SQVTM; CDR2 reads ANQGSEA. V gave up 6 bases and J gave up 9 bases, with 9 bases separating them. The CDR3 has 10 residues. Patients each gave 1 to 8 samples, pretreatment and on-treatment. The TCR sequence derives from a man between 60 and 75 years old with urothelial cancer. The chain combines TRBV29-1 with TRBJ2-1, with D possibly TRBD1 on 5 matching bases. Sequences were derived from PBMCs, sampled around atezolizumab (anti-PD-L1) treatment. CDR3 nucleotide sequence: TGCAGCGTGATGGGGCCTGAGCAGTTCTTC. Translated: CSVMGPEQFF.